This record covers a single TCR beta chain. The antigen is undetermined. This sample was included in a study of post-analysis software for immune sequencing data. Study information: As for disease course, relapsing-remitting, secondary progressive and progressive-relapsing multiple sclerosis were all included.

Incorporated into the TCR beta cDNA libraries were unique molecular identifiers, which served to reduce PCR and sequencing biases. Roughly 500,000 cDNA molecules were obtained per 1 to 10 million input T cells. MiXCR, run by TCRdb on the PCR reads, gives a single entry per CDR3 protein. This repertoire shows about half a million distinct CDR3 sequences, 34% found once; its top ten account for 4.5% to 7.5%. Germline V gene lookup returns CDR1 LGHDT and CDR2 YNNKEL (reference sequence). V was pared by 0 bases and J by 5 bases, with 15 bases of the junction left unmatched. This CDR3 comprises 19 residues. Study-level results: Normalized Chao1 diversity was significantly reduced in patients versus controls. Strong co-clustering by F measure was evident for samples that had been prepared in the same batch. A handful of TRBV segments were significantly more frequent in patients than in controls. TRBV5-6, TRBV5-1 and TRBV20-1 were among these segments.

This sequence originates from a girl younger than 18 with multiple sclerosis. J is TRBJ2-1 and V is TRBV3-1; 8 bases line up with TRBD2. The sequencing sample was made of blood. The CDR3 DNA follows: TGTGCCAGCAGCCAAGAGTTCAGCTTTCAACTAGCGGTCCACAATGAGCAGTTCTTC. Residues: CASSQEFSFQLAVHNEQFF.